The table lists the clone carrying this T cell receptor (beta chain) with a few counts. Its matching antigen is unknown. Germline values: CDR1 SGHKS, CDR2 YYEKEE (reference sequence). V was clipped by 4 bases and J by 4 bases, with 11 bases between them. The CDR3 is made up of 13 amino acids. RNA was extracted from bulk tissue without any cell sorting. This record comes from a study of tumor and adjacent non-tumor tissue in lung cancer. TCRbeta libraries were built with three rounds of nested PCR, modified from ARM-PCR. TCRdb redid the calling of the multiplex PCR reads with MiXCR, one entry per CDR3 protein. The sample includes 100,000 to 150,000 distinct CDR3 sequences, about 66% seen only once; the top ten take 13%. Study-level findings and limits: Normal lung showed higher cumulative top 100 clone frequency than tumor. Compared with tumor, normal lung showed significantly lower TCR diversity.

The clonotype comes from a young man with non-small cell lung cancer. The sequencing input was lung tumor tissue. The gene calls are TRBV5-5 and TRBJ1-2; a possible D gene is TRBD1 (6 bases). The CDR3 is CASSPGTIYGYTF. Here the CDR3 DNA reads TGTGCCAGCAGCCCCGGGACAATCTATGGCTACACCTTC.